These T cell receptor beta chains were read from a single sample in a study of T cells in Graves' hyperthyroidism and ophthalmopathy. TCRdb reanalysed the multiplex PCR reads using MiXCR and keeps one entry per CDR3 protein. This sample yields about 380,000 distinct CDR3 sequences, of which about 14% are seen a single time; roughly 11% belongs to the top ten. The sample comprised blood. The source is a woman aged 55-70 years with Graves' hyperthyroidism. Both conserved end residues are part of each CDR3. A D gene is named only where the DNA matches it firmly. For some rows the clone size is stated as once, few or many, or as a class when expanded; others skip it.

D	V	size	J	DNA	CDR3
.	TRBV11-3	many	TRBJ2-1	TGTGCCAGCAGCCTCCGGGCCAGCCTGCCCGTGATTGAGCAGTTCTTC	CASSLRASLPVIEQFF
.	TRBV19	.	TRBJ2-7	TGTGCCAGTAGTATAAAGTCCCCGGGCGAGCAGTACTTC	CASSIKSPGEQYF
.	TRBV12-3/TRBV12-4	many	TRBJ1-1	TGTGCCAGCAGCTCTATCCCAGGGGTGAACACTGAAGCTTTCTTT	CASSSIPGVNTEAFF
.	TRBV2	many	TRBJ2-3	TGTGCCAGCAGTGGGGTGCGGGGAAAGGGGACGCAGTATTTT	CASSGVRGKGTQYF
TRBD1	TRBV2	.	TRBJ1-1	TGTGCCAGCGGAGGGGGGACAGGGAGGGCTGAAGCTTTCTTT	CASGGGTGRAEAFF
.	TRBV11-3	many	TRBJ2-5	TGTGCCAGCAGCTTAGAGAAGGAGACCCAGTACTTC	CASSLEKETQYF
TRBD2	TRBV7-6	many	TRBJ2-2	TGTGCCAGCAGCAGAACTAGCGGGAGCTATGGCGGGGAGCTGTTTTTT	CASSRTSGSYGGELFF
TRBD2	TRBV11-2	many	TRBJ2-7	TGTGCCAGCAGCTTGGATCCGGGACTAGCGGGAGACGAGCAGTACTTC	CASSLDPGLAGDEQYF
.	TRBV20-1	many	TRBJ2-7	TGCAGTGCCAACCGAAGGGGTTACGAGCAGTACTTC	CSANRRGYEQYF
.	TRBV11-2	many	TRBJ2-3	TGTGCCAGCAACCTTAGATCGGGAAGCACAGATACGCAGTATTTT	CASNLRSGSTDTQYF
TRBD2	TRBV7-8	many	TRBJ2-1	TGTGCCAGCAGCTTAGGGTTACTAGCGGGGGAAGACAATGAGCAGTTCTTC	CASSLGLLAGEDNEQFF
.	TRBV24-1	many	TRBJ2-1	TGTGCCACCAGTGATTTACTGGCAGGGTCCTACAATGAGCAGTTCTTC	CATSDLLAGSYNEQFF
.	TRBV11-2	many	TRBJ1-1	TGTGCCAGCAGCCCGACAGGCCAGTGGGCTTTCTTT	CASSPTGQWAFF
.	TRBV10-1	many	TRBJ1-1	TGCGCCAGCAGTGAGAGTACGCGACTCTCTTACACTGAAGCTTTCTTT	CASSESTRLSYTEAFF
TRBD1	TRBV10-3	.	TRBJ1-2	TGTGCCATCAGTGGGGACAGAGGCAACTATGGCTACACCTTC	CAISGDRGNYGYTF